A selection of T cell receptor beta chains follows, all from one sample in a study of early T cells in non-severe SARS-CoV-2 infection. TCRdb recomputed calls from the 5' RACE reads with MiXCR, one row per CDR3 protein. The sample lists tens of thousands of distinct CDR3 sequences, roughly 13% occurring once. The sequenced sample consisted of whole blood. The receptors originated from an adult who was a healthcare worker with PCR-confirmed SARS-CoV-2 infection or an uninfected control (not recorded which). CDR3s include the opening cysteine and the closing phenylalanine or tryptophan. D genes are given only for firm matches. Clone size is shown for a subset of rows, as once, few, many or a class of expanded clone.

V	size	J	D	DNA	CDR3
TRBV20-1	.	TRBJ2-1	TRBD1	TGCAGTGCTGAGGTTCGGACAGGGGGCGGGAATGAGCAGTTCTTC	CSAEVRTGGGNEQFF
TRBV18	few	TRBJ1-2	.	TGTGCCAGCTCACCGGACGATATCTATGGCTACACCTTC	CASSPDDIYGYTF
TRBV5-1	many	TRBJ2-5	TRBD2	TGCGCCAGCTGCCCAACCGGGACTAGCGGACAAGAGACCCAGTACTTC	CASCPTGTSGQETQYF
TRBV5-1	many	TRBJ1-2	TRBD1	TGCGCCAGCAGTACAGGGGGAACGAACTATGGCTACACCTTC	CASSTGGTNYGYTF
TRBV19	.	TRBJ2-7	.	TGTGCCAGTAGTATTCGTCAGGGCAGCTCCTACGAGCAGTACTTC	CASSIRQGSSYEQYF
TRBV20-1	many	TRBJ2-7	.	TGCAGTGAGAGGAGAGGGGACGAGCAGTACTTC	CSERRGDEQYF
TRBV5-1	few	TRBJ2-3	TRBD1	TGCGCCAGCAGCTTGGGAGGGGGCAACACAGATACGCAGTATTTT	CASSLGGGNTDTQYF
TRBV29-1	few	TRBJ2-5	.	TGCAGCGTTGAAGGTATATCAGGGACCGATCAAGAGACCCAGTACTTC	CSVEGISGTDQETQYF
TRBV5-1	many	TRBJ2-3	.	TGCGCCAGCAGCTTGGGTACCCTTCCTAGCACAGATACGCAGTATTTT	CASSLGTLPSTDTQYF
TRBV6-2/TRBV6-3	.	TRBJ2-7	TRBD1	TGTGCCAGCAGTTATGGGTCTACAGGGGCGAGGGGCGAGCAGTACTTC	CASSYGSTGARGEQYF
TRBV12-3/TRBV12-4	few	TRBJ2-6	.	TGTGCCAGCAGTTTAAGGGACGGATATTCCAACGTCCTGACTTTC	CASSLRDGYSNVLTF
TRBV28	.	TRBJ1-1	.	TGTGCCAGCAGGAGACAGCCGAACACTGAAGCTTTCTTT	CASRRQPNTEAFF
TRBV10-3	few	TRBJ1-2	TRBD1	TGTGCCATCAAGCCGGGACAGGGTGATGGCTACACCTTC	CAIKPGQGDGYTF
TRBV20-1	.	TRBJ2-1	TRBD2	TGCAGTGCTAGACTACCGGGAGGCAACTATGAGCAGTTCTTC	CSARLPGGNYEQFF
TRBV10-3	.	TRBJ1-5	.	TGTGCCATCAGTGAGTCGTTATCGGGGGCGTTCAATCAGCCCCAGCATTTT	CAISESLSGAFNQPQHF
TRBV10-2	few	TRBJ2-7	TRBD2	TGCGCCAGCAGACTAGCGGGAGATGAAGAGCAGTACTTC	CASRLAGDEEQYF
TRBV3-1	.	TRBJ1-2	.	TGTGCCAGCAGCGCCGGGAGCGGTCCCTATGGCTACACCTTC	CASSAGSGPYGYTF
TRBV27	many	TRBJ2-3	TRBD2	TGTGCCAGCAGTTTATGGGGACTAAGCAGCACAGATACGCAGTATTTT	CASSLWGLSSTDTQYF
TRBV10-2	.	TRBJ2-5	.	TGCGCCAGCAGTGACGCTCCGGGGACTTTTCAAGAGACCCAGTACTTC	CASSDAPGTFQETQYF
TRBV29-1	.	TRBJ2-3	.	TGCAGCGTTGTAGCAGGGAATGCAGGAGATACGCAGTATTTT	CSVVAGNAGDTQYF
TRBV11-2	few	TRBJ1-1	.	TGTGCCAGCAGCTTAGTCGAACGAGGGAACACTGAAGCTTTCTTT	CASSLVERGNTEAFF
TRBV19	many	TRBJ2-6	.	TGTGCCAGTAGGCAGTTCCCCACCGGCTCTGGGGCCAACGTCCTGACTTTC	CASRQFPTGSGANVLTF
TRBV7-2	few	TRBJ2-2	.	TGTGCCAGCAGCCTAGGTAGTCCGGACACCGGGGAGCTGTTTTTT	CASSLGSPDTGELFF